The rows below give T cell receptor beta chains drawn from one sample of a study of beta chain features in type 1 diabetes. Libraries were prepared by immunoSEQ multiplex PCR; TCRdb keeps only in-frame clonotypes and omits some of them. The sample yields a few hundred thousand clones, 9.6% seen once. The sequencing input was central memory CD4+ T cells from blood. These receptors all come from a man aged 25-45 years with type 1 diabetes. CDR3s include the opening cysteine and the closing phenylalanine or tryptophan. D genes are given only for firm matches. The size of a clone is reported for some rows only, either as once, few or many, or as a class for expanded clones.

CDR3 protein: CAAKGQLGSNQPQHF; CDR3 DNA: TGTGCCGCCAAGGGGCAACTGGGGAGCAATCAGCCCCAGCATTTT; V gene: TRBV10-3; D gene: NA; clone size: many; J gene: TRBJ1-5
CDR3 protein: CASSPEGQGPSETQYF; CDR3 DNA: TGTGCCAGCAGCCCAGAGGGACAGGGTCCCTCAGAGACCCAGTACTTC; V gene: TRBV7-3; D gene: TRBD1; clone size: NA; J gene: TRBJ2-5
CDR3 protein: CASRAGPTSHEQYF; CDR3 DNA: TGTGCCAGCAGGGCAGGACCCACCTCTCACGAGCAGTACTTC; V gene: TRBV6-6; D gene: NA; clone size: many; J gene: TRBJ2-7
CDR3 protein: CASSFGLNTEAFF; CDR3 DNA: TGTGCCAGCAGCTTCGGTTTGAACACTGAAGCTTTCTTT; V gene: TRBV7-9; D gene: NA; clone size: many; J gene: TRBJ1-1
CDR3 protein: CASSITTSGPGGYEQYF; CDR3 DNA: TGTGCCAGCAGTATCACTACTAGCGGCCCCGGGGGCTACGAGCAGTACTTC; V gene: TRBV27; D gene: TRBD2; clone size: NA; J gene: TRBJ2-7
CDR3 protein: CASSFGTGVYNEQFF; CDR3 DNA: TGTGCCAGCAGCTTCGGGACAGGCGTTTACAATGAGCAGTTCTTC; V gene: TRBV7-2; D gene: TRBD1; clone size: NA; J gene: TRBJ2-1
CDR3 protein: CASSRAGGQPQHF; CDR3 DNA: TGTGCCAGCAGCAGGGCGGGGGGTCAGCCCCAGCATTTT; V gene: TRBV7-9; D gene: NA; clone size: few; J gene: TRBJ1-5
CDR3 protein: CSVATGGLTEAFF; CDR3 DNA: TGCAGCGTAGCGACAGGGGGGCTAACTGAAGCTTTCTTT; V gene: TRBV29-1; D gene: TRBD1; clone size: NA; J gene: TRBJ1-1
CDR3 protein: CASSLSGAAHEQYF; CDR3 DNA: TGTGCCAGCAGCCTTTCGGGGGCTGCCCACGAGCAGTACTTC; V gene: TRBV6-5; D gene: NA; clone size: few; J gene: TRBJ2-7
CDR3 protein: CASSLPSRENYNTEAFF; CDR3 DNA: TGTGCCAGCAGTTTGCCTTCCCGGGAGAATTATAACACTGAAGCTTTCTTT; V gene: TRBV28; D gene: NA; clone size: many; J gene: TRBJ1-1
CDR3 protein: CASRSGLAVNEQFF; CDR3 DNA: TGTGCCAGCAGATCCGGACTAGCGGTAAATGAGCAGTTCTTC; V gene: TRBV7-9; D gene: TRBD2; clone size: few; J gene: TRBJ2-1
CDR3 protein: CASSLLGGGEQFF; CDR3 DNA: TGTGCCAGCAGCTTACTAGGCGGGGGTGAGCAGTTCTTC; V gene: TRBV7-9; D gene: TRBD2; clone size: few; J gene: TRBJ2-1
CDR3 protein: CAISGQGRSYGYTF; CDR3 DNA: TGTGCCATCTCGGGACAGGGCAGGAGCTATGGCTACACCTTC; V gene: TRBV28; D gene: TRBD1; clone size: NA; J gene: TRBJ1-2
CDR3 protein: CASSLPGTPAYEQYF; CDR3 DNA: TGTGCCAGCAGTCTCCCGGGGACGCCAGCCTACGAGCAGTACTTC; V gene: TRBV28; D gene: NA; clone size: NA; J gene: TRBJ2-7
CDR3 protein: CAIHSGRDNEQFF; CDR3 DNA: TGTGCCATACATAGCGGGCGGGACAATGAGCAGTTCTTC; V gene: TRBV19; D gene: TRBD2; clone size: many; J gene: TRBJ2-1
CDR3 protein: CAWSLSSNQPQHF; CDR3 DNA: TGTGCCTGGAGCCTTAGTAGCAATCAGCCCCAGCATTTT; V gene: TRBV30; D gene: NA; clone size: few; J gene: TRBJ1-5
CDR3 protein: CASSNYQAEQYF; CDR3 DNA: TGTGCCAGCAGTAATTACCAGGCCGAGCAGTACTTC; V gene: TRBV2; D gene: NA; clone size: NA; J gene: TRBJ2-7
CDR3 protein: CASSILDQGAVGYTF; CDR3 DNA: TGTGCCAGTAGTATTTTGGATCAGGGGGCGGTTGGCTACACCTTC; V gene: TRBV19; D gene: TRBD1; clone size: NA; J gene: TRBJ1-2
CDR3 protein: CASSLDVSQYGYTF; CDR3 DNA: TGTGCCAGCAGCTTAGATGTTTCTCAGTATGGCTACACCTTC; V gene: TRBV7-2; D gene: NA; clone size: NA; J gene: TRBJ1-2
CDR3 protein: CASSVLAHTDTQYF; CDR3 DNA: TGTGCCAGCAGTGTACTAGCTCACACAGATACGCAGTATTTT; V gene: TRBV6-1; D gene: NA; clone size: many; J gene: TRBJ2-3
CDR3 protein: CASSYSRYDTQYF; CDR3 DNA: TGTGCCAGCAGTTACTCCCGGTATGACACCCAGTACTTC; V gene: TRBV6-6; D gene: NA; clone size: NA; J gene: TRBJ2-5
CDR3 protein: CASSPRDRGREAFF; CDR3 DNA: TGTGCCAGCAGCCCCCGGGACAGGGGGCGGGAAGCTTTCTTT; V gene: TRBV11-1; D gene: TRBD1; clone size: NA; J gene: TRBJ1-1
CDR3 protein: CASSLDRDGLYEQYF; CDR3 DNA: TGCGCCAGCAGCTTGGACAGGGATGGCCTCTACGAGCAGTACTTC; V gene: TRBV5-1; D gene: NA; clone size: few; J gene: TRBJ2-7
CDR3 protein: CAWSGNTIYF; CDR3 DNA: TGTGCCTGGTCGGGAAACACCATATATTTT; V gene: TRBV30; D gene: NA; clone size: few; J gene: TRBJ1-3
CDR3 protein: CASSLSQGIGEQYF; CDR3 DNA: TGTGCCAGCAGCCTCTCACAGGGAATTGGCGAGCAGTACTTC; V gene: TRBV9; D gene: NA; clone size: NA; J gene: TRBJ2-7
CDR3 protein: CASRRTDLETQYF; CDR3 DNA: TGTGCCAGCAGGAGGACGGACCTAGAGACCCAGTACTTC; V gene: TRBV27; D gene: NA; clone size: NA; J gene: TRBJ2-5
CDR3 protein: CASSLRGSTNTGELFF; CDR3 DNA: TGCGCCAGCAGCTTAAGGGGATCCACGAACACCGGGGAGCTGTTTTTT; V gene: TRBV5-1; D gene: NA; clone size: NA; J gene: TRBJ2-2
CDR3 protein: CASTRLAGGPDTQYF; CDR3 DNA: TGTGCCAGCACCCGACTAGCGGGAGGGCCGGATACGCAGTATTTT; V gene: TRBV2; D gene: TRBD2; clone size: NA; J gene: TRBJ2-3